The text below deals with one T cell receptor beta chain. Its antigen is unidentified. The entry originates in a study of T cells in Graves' hyperthyroidism and ophthalmopathy. Amplified TCR beta CDR3 regions came from RNA transcripts. Researchers ran a first-round RT-PCR on the TCR CDR3 using the HTBI primer set. TCRdb itself ran the multiplex PCR reads through MiXCR, one entry per CDR3 protein. The sample comprises approximately 510,000 distinct CDR3 sequences, over 35% of which are singletons, and roughly 45% rests with the top ten. Per the germline V gene, CDR1 is MGHDK and CDR2 is SYGVNS. The trim removed 6 bases at V and 10 bases at J, leaving 12 bases unmatched. The CDR3 has 15 amino acids. Overall study findings and caveats: Median prediction lead before ophthalmopathy onset was 5 to 7.5 months with the model. Among thyroid clonotypes expanded above 0.001, most also appeared in blood.

Sequencing was carried out using peripheral blood or thyroid tissue (not recorded which). This receptor was taken from an adult woman with Graves' disease, either hyperthyroidism or ophthalmopathy (not recorded which). The chain combines TRBV25-1 with TRBJ2-2; 9 bases fit TRBD1. DNA for the CDR3: TGTGCCAGCAGCGGTCCCGGGACAGGGATTGAGGAGCTGTTTTTT. Its protein product is CASSGPGTGIEELFF.